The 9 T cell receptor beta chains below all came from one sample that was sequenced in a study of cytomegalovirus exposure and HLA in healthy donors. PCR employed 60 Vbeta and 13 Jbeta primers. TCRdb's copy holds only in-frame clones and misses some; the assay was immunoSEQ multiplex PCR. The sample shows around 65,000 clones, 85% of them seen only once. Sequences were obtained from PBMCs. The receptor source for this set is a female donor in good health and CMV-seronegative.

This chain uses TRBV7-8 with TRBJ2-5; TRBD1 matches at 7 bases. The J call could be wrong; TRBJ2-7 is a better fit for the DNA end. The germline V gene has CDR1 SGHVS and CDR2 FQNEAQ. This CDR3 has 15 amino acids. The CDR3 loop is CASSAQTGFSYEQYF. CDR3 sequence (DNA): TGTGCCAGCAGCGCCCAGACAGGGTTCTCCTACGAGCAGTACTTC.

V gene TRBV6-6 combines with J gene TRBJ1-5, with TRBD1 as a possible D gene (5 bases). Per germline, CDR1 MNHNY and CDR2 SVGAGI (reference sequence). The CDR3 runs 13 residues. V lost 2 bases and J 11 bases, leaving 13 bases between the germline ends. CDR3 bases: TGTGCCAGCAGTTACGGGGGGGGATCTTCCCAGCATTTT. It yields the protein CASSYGGGSSQHF.

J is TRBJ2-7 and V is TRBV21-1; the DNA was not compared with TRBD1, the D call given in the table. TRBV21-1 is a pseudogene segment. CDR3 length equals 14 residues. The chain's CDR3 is CASSAEGHHYEQYF. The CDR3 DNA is TGTGCCAGCAGCGCAGAAGGACATCACTACGAGCAGTACTTC.

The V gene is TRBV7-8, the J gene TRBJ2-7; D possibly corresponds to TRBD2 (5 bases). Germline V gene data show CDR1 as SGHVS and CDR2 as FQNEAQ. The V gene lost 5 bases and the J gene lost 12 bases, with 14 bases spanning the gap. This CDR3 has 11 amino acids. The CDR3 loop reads CASSPGLDPYF. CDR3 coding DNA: TGTGCCAGCAGCCCCGGACTGGATCCGTACTTC.

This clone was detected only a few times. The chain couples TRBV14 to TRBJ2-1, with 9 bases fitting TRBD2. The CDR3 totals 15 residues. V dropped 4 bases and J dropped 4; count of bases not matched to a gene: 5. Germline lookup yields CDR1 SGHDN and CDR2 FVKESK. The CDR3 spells CASSPASGVYNEQFF. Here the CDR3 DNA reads TGTGCCAGCAGCCCAGCTAGCGGGGTTTACAATGAGCAGTTCTTC.

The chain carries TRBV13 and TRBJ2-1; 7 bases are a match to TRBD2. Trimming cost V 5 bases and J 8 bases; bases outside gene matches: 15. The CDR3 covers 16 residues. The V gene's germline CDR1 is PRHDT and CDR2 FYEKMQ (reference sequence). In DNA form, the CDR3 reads TGTGCCAGCAGCCTCACCGGCGGGAGTAATCGGGATGAGCAGTTCTTC. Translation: CASSLTGGSNRDEQFF.

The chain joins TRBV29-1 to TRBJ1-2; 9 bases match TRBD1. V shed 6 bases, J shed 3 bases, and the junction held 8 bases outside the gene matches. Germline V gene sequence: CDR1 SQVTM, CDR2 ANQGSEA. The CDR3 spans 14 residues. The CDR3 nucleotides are TGCAGCGTGACCGGGACAGGGAAGGACTATGGCTACACCTTC. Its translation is CSVTGTGKDYGYTF.

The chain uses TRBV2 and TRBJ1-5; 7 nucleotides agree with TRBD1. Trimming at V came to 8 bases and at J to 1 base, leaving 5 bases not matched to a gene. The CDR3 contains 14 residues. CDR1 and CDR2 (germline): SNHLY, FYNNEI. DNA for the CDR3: TGTGCCAGCGAAGGGGGCGCAAGCAATCAGCCCCAGCATTTT. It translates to CASEGGASNQPQHF.

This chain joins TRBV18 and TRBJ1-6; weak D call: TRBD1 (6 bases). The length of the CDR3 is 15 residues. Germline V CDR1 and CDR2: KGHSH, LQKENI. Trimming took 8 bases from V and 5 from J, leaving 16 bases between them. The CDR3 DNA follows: TGTGCCAGCCGACGGACAGTTCAGGATAATTCACCCCTCCACTTT. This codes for CASRRTVQDNSPLHF.